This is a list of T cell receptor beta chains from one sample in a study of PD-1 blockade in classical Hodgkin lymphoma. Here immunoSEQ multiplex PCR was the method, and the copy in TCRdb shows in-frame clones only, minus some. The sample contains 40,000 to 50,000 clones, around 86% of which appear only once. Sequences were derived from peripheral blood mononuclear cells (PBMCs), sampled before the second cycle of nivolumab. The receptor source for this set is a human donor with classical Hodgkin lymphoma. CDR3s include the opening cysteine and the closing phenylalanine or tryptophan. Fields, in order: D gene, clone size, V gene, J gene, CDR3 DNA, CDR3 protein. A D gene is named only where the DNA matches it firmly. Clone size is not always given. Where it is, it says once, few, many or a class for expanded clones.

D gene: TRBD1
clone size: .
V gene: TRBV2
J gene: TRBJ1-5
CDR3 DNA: TGTGCCAGCAGTCCGGAGGGGGCGAACAATCAGCCCCAGCATTTT
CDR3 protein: CASSPEGANNQPQHF

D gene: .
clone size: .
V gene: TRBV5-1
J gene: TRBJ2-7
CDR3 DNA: TGCGCCAGCAGCTTCGGGAGGCAGACAGGGAACGAGCAGTACTTC
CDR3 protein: CASSFGRQTGNEQYF

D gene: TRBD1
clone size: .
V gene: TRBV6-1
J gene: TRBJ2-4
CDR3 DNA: TGTGCCAGCCAAATACAGACAGGGGCAGCCATTCAGTACTTC
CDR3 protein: CASQIQTGAAIQYF

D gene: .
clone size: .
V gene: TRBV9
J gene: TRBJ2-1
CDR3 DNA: TGTGCCAGCAGCGTAGTCGGGAGAGGCAATGAGCAGTTCTTC
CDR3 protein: CASSVVGRGNEQFF

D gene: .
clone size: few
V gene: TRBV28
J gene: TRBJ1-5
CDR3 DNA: TGTGCCAGCAGTTTGGGTTCGAGGGGGGCCAATCAGCCCCAGCATTTT
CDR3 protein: CASSLGSRGANQPQHF

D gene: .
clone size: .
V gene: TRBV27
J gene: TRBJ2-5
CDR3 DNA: TGTGCCAGCAGCCTCCAAGAGACCCAGTACTTC
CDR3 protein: CASSLQETQYF

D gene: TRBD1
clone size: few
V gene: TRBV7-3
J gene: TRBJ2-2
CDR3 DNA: TGTGCCAGCAGCTCTACAGGGGGGATTACCGGGGAGCTGTTTTTT
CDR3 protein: CASSSTGGITGELFF

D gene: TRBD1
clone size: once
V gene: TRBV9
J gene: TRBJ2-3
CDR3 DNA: TGTGCCAGCAGTGGGGACAGGGGGCCAACAGATACGCAGTATTTT
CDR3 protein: CASSGDRGPTDTQYF

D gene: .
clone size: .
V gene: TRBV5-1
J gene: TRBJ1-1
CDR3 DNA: TGCGCCAGCAGCTTGGTGGCAGGGGCCTTGATGAACACTGAAGCTTTCTTT
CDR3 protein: CASSLVAGALMNTEAFF

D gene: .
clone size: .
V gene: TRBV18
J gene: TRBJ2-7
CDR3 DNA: TGTGCCAGCTCACCAGGCAACTCCTACGAGCAGTACTTC
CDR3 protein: CASSPGNSYEQYF

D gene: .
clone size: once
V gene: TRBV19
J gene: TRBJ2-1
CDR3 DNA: TGTGCCAGTGCCACCATTCCTCTTTTGCCACTGCCTCGTGAGCAGTTCTTC
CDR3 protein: CASATIPLLPLPREQFF

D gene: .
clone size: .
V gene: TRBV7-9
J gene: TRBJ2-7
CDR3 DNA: TGTGCCAGCAGGAACACCGAAAGGGGTTCCTACGAGCAGTACTTC
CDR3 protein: CASRNTERGSYEQYF

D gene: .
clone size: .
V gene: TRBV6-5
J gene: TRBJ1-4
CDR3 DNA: TGTGCCAGCAGTTACCAGGATTCAACTAATGAAAAACTGTTTTTT
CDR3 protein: CASSYQDSTNEKLFF

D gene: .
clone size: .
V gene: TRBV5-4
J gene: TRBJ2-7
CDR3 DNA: TGTGCCAGCAGCTTGGAGGGAAAATCCTACGAGCAGTACTTC
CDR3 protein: CASSLEGKSYEQYF

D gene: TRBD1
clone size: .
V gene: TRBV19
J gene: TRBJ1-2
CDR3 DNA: TGTGCCAGTATGGGACAGGGAAGATATGGCTACACCTTC
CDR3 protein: CASMGQGRYGYTF

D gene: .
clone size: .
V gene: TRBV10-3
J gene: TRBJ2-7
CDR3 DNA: TGTGCCATCAGTGGGCACCCCCAGGACTTCTACGAGCAGTACTTC
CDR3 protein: CAISGHPQDFYEQYF

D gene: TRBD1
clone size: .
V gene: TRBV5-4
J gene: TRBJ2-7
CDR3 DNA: TGTGCCAGCAGCATAGACAGGGCCTACGAGCAGTACTTC
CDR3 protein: CASSIDRAYEQYF

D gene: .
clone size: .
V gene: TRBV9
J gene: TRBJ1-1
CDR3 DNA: TGTGCCAGCAGCGGCCCCGACATGAACACTGAAGCTTTCTTT
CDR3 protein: CASSGPDMNTEAFF

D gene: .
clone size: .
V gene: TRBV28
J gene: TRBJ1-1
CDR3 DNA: TGTGCCAGCAGTCCGCGGGTCCCTGAAGCTTTCTTT
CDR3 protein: CASSPRVPEAFF

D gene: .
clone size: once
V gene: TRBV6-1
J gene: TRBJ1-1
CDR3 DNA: TGTGCCAGCAGTGAACCCATTACGGGCACTGAAGCTTTCTTT
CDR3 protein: CASSEPITGTEAFF

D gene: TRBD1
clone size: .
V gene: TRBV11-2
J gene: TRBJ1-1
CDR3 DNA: TGTGCCAGCAGCTTAGCCGGGACAGCGAACACTGAAGCTTTCTTT
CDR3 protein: CASSLAGTANTEAFF

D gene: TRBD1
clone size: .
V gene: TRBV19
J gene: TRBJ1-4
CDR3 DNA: TGTGCCAGTAGTTCTCCGGGACAGGGCGCTAGTGGTGAAAAACTGTTTTTT
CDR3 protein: CASSSPGQGASGEKLFF

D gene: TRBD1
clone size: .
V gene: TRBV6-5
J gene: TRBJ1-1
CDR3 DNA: TGTGCCAGCAGAGGACAGGGGCGAACGAACACTGAAGCTTTCTTT
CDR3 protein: CASRGQGRTNTEAFF

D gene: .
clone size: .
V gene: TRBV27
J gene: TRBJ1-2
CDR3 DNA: TGTGCCAGCAGTTTTCACAGAGCTAACTATGGCTACACCTTC
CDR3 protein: CASSFHRANYGYTF

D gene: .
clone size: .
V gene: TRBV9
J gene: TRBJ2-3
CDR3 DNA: TGTGCCAGCAGCGTAGTTGGGATTTTCACAGATACGCAGTATTTT
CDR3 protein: CASSVVGIFTDTQYF

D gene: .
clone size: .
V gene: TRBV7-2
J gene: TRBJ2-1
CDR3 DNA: TGTGCCAGCAGCTTAGCGTATTTCGTGGGGAATGAGCAGTTCTTC
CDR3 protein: CASSLAYFVGNEQFF

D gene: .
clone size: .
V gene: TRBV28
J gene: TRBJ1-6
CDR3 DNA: TGTGCCAGCAGTCTACAGGTCCGATTTAATTCACCCCTCCACTTT
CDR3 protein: CASSLQVRFNSPLHF

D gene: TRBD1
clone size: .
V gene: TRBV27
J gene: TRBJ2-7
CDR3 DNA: TGTGCCAGCAGTTTATCAGTGGGGACAGGTCTTAAGTACGAGCAGTACTTC
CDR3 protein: CASSLSVGTGLKYEQYF

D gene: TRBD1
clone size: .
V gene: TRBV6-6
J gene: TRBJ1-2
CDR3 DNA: TGTGCCAGCAGGAGGGACAGGGAAGATGGCTACACCTTC
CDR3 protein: CASRRDREDGYTF

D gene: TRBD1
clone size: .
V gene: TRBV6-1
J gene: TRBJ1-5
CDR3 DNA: TGTGCCAGCAGTGAAGCAGGGACAGGGGGCGGACAGCCCCAGCATTTT
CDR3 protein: CASSEAGTGGGQPQHF

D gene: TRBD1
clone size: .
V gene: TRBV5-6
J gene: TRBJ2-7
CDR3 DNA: TGTGCCAGCAGCCCGACAGGGATGTACGAGCAGTACTTC
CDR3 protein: CASSPTGMYEQYF

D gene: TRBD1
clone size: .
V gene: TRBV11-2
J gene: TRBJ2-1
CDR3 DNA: TGTGCCAGCAGCTTAGCCCCACCCCGGGACAGATCCTACAATGAGCAGTTCTTC
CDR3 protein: CASSLAPPRDRSYNEQFF

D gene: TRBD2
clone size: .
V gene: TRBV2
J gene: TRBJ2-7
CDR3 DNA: TGTGCCAGCAGTGAATGGACTAGCGGGAGTGGCGAGCAGTACTTC
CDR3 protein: CASSEWTSGSGEQYF

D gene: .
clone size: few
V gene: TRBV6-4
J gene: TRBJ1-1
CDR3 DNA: TGTGCCAGCAGTGACTCGAAGGGGCTACTAATGAACACTGAAGCTTTCTTT
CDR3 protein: CASSDSKGLLMNTEAFF

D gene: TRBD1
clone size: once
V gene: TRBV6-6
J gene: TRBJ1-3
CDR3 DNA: TGTGCCAGCAGTTACGGGGGACAGTTGACTGGAAACACCATATATTTT
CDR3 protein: CASSYGGQLTGNTIYF

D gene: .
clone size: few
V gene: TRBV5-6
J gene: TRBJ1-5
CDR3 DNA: TGTGCCAGCAGCCTTGGGGGGCGGGGTCAGCCCCAGCATTTT
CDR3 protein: CASSLGGRGQPQHF

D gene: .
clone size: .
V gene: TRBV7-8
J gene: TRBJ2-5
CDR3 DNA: TGTGCCAGCAGCCCCTACCGGCTCGAGACCCAGTACTTC
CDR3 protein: CASSPYRLETQYF

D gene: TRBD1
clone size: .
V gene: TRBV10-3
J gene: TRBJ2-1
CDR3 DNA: TGTGCCATGGGGTCGGCAGGGGGTCAGTTCTTC
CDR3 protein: CAMGSAGGQFF

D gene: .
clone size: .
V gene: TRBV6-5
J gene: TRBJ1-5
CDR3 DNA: TGTGCCAGCAGATCTACCGCCGCGGGTCAGCCCCAGCATTTT
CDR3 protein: CASRSTAAGQPQHF

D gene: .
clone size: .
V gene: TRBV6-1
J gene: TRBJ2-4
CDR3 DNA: TGTGCCAGTGGGGGCCCCTTTGAAGCCAAAAACATTCAGTACTTC
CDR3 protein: CASGGPFEAKNIQYF

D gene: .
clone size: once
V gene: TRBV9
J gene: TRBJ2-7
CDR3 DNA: TGTGCCAGCAGCGTCGGGGCGAGCTCCTACGAGCAGTACTTC
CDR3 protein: CASSVGASSYEQYF

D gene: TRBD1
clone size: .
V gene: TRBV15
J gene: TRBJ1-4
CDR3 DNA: TGTGCCACCAGCAGCCAAGGAGAGGGGACAGTAAATGAAAAACTGTTTTTT
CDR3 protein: CATSSQGEGTVNEKLFF

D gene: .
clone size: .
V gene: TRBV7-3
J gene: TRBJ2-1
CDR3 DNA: TGTGCCAGCAGCTTAACTGGGTACAATGAGCAGTTCTTC
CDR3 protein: CASSLTGYNEQFF

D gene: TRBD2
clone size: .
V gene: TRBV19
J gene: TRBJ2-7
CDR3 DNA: TGTGCCAGTTCCGGGACTAGCGGGGTCGAGCAGTACTTC
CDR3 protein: CASSGTSGVEQYF

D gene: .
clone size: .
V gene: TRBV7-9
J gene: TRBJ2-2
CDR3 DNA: TGTGCCAGCAGAGAGCCAGGAGCGGGCACCGGGGAGCTGTTTTTT
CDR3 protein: CASREPGAGTGELFF

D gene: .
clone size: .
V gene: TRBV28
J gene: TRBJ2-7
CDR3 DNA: TGTGCCAGCAGTTTATTTGGGTATGCCCACGAGCAGTACTTC
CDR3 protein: CASSLFGYAHEQYF

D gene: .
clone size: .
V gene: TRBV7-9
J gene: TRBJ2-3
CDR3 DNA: TGTGCCAGCAGCTTAGTAGGACTGTCGGAAACGCAGTATTTT
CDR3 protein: CASSLVGLSETQYF

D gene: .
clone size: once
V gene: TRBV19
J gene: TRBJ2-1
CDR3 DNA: TGTGCCAGTAGTAATTTCGCAGCGAGGAATGAGCAGTTCTTC
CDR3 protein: CASSNFAARNEQFF

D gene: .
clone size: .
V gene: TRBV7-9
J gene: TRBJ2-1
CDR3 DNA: TGTGCCAGCAGCTTAGGGGCTCCCCGTGAGCAGTTCTTC
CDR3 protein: CASSLGAPREQFF

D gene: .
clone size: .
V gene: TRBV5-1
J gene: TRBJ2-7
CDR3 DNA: TGCGCCAGCAGCTCTCGATTGGGGGGCGAGCAGTACTTC
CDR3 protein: CASSSRLGGEQYF